Following are 24 T cell receptor beta chains from one sample sequenced in a study of blood T cells in healthy people across ages. Using a J-beta primer mix together with a sample-barcoded 5' primer, a second PCR was run for roughly 6 to 12 cycles. TCRdb redid the calling of the 5' RACE reads with MiXCR, one entry per CDR3 protein. Among under 2,000,000 distinct CDR3 sequences listed, around half were seen once. Sequenced: blood. These receptors all stem from a woman aged 35 to 49 in good health.

In its sample, this clonotype was seen once. The chain links TRBV2 to TRBJ2-7; the match to TRBD2 covers 13 bases. The CDR3 has 15 residues. Germline V CDR1 and CDR2: SNHLY, FYNNEI. J gave up 7 bases and V 4 bases, and 7 bases lay outside the gene matches. CDR3 in amino acids: CASSVGLAGENEQYF. Written as DNA, the CDR3 is TGTGCCAGCAGTGTTGGACTAGCGGGGGAAAATGAGCAGTACTTC.

The V gene is TRBV6-5, the J gene TRBJ1-1; D not certain. The CDR3 has 16 amino acids. The V and J ends lost 3 bases and 1 base respectively, with 15 bases between them. Germline CDR1 reads MNHEY; CDR2 reads SVGAGI. The CDR3 DNA reads as TGTGCCAGCAGTTATCTAAGAATATCAGGGAACACTGAAGCTTTCTTT. Residues: CASSYLRISGNTEAFF.

This clonotype was counted a few times. This sequence joins TRBV5-6 and TRBJ2-5, with TRBD2 matching over 12 bases. With V trimmed by 4 bases and J by 7 bases, 11 bases remained unmatched. CDR1 is SGHDT and CDR2 is YYEEEE in the germline V gene. The CDR3 length is 16 residues. The CDR3 here is CASSHRTSGDLGTQYF. DNA for the CDR3: TGTGCCAGCAGCCACAGGACTAGCGGGGACCTTGGGACCCAGTACTTC.

V is TRBV9 and J is TRBJ2-1, with 16 nucleotides matching TRBD2. The CDR3 spans 20 residues. In germline, CDR1 is SGDLS, CDR2 YYNGEE. J lost 2 bases, V lost 2 bases, and 10 bases had no gene match. CDR3 residues: CASSVGPGLAGGITYNEQFF. Written as DNA, the CDR3 is TGTGCCAGCAGCGTGGGGCCGGGACTAGCGGGGGGGATCACCTACAATGAGCAGTTCTTC.

The chain recombines TRBV29-1 with TRBJ2-7, with D perhaps matching TRBD1 (5 bases). Germline V gene lookup returns CDR1 SQVTM and CDR2 ANQGSEA. The CDR3 consists of 15 residues. V was shortened by 6 bases and J by 0 bases, with 18 bases between the two germline ends. The CDR3 region has the DNA TGCAGCGTACTCATGCCAGGACACCGCTCCTACGAGCAGTACTTC. Amino acid sequence: CSVLMPGHRSYEQYF.

The rearrangement uses TRBV3-1 and TRBJ1-2; D gene unclear. The CDR3 has 16 residues. V was cut by 0 bases and J by 4 bases, with 15 bases left in between. Germline V lookup: CDR1 LGHDT, CDR2 YNNKEL (reference sequence). DNA for the CDR3: TGTGCCAGCAGCCAAGATGACGGCCCGCGGATCTATGGCTACACCTTC. It specifies CASSQDDGPRIYGYTF.

This chain connects TRBV20-1 to TRBJ1-1, with TRBD1 as a possible D gene (6 bases). Germline CDR1 is DFQATT and CDR2 is SNEGSKA (reference sequence). The V end was cut by 6 bases, the J end by 4 bases, with 9 bases between. The CDR3 is 11 residues long. The CDR3 is CSAGQLTEAFF. The CDR3 coding sequence is TGCAGTGCCGGACAGCTCACTGAAGCTTTCTTT.

The chain combines TRBV29-1 with TRBJ2-4, with no clear D. This CDR3 has 16 residues. V was trimmed by 6 bases and J by 13 bases, leaving 31 bases between them. Germline CDR1 and CDR2: SQVTM and ANQGSEA. DNA of the CDR3: TGCAGCGTCCCTCCCGCCGGGCGGAGCTCCTACAATGAGCAGTACTTC. It is translated as CSVPPAGRSSYNEQYF.

The chain links TRBV11-2 to TRBJ1-6; TRBD1 is a possible D gene (5 bases). The germline V gene encodes CDR1 SGHAT and CDR2 FQNNGV. The CDR3 spans 15 residues. The V end was cut by 3 bases, the J end by 5 bases, with 11 bases between. The CDR3 DNA is TGTGCCAGCAGCTTCGCGGGGGATCATAATTCACCCCTCCACTTT. Protein product: CASSFAGDHNSPLHF.

This chain uses TRBV9 with TRBJ2-7, with 7 bases identical to TRBD2. After removal of 3 bases from V and 1 base from J, the junction contained 10 bases not matched to a gene. The length of the CDR3 is 16 residues. Germline CDR1 is SGDLS and CDR2 is YYNGEE. The DNA for the CDR3 is TGTGCCAGCAGCGCCTCCGCTAGCGGTTCTTCCTACGAGCAGTACTTC. Translation gives CASSASASGSSYEQYF.

On this clonotype itself: The germline gene is not matched at one end of the junction; a read error may be the cause. The V gene is TRBV7-9, the J gene TRBJ2-1; 9 nucleotides align to TRBD2. Germline lookup yields CDR1 SEHNR and CDR2 FQNEAQ (reference sequence). The CDR3 has 15 amino acids. Here the CDR3 reads CASSSSGGPYNEQSF. The CDR3 nucleotides are TGTGCCAGCAGCTCCAGCGGGGGGCCTTACAATGAGCAGTCCTTC.

The genes are TRBV5-1 and TRBJ2-1; TRBD1 agrees at 10 bases. Looked up from germline, CDR1 is SGHRS and CDR2 is YFSETQ. The CDR3 runs 15 residues. V gave up 6 bases and J gave up 4 bases; unmatched junction bases: 7. This CDR3 reads CASIAGTGVYNEQFF. The CDR3 DNA is TGCGCCAGCATTGCCGGGACAGGGGTATACAATGAGCAGTTCTTC.

The chain recombines TRBV13 with TRBJ2-7; 7 bases agree with TRBD1. Germline V gives CDR1 PRHDT, CDR2 FYEKMQ (reference sequence). CDR3 length: 17 residues. V lost 5 bases and J lost 7; bases outside the gene matches: 20. CDR3: CASSPRLGSGQPTEQYF. In DNA, the CDR3 is TGTGCCAGCAGCCCCCGGCTTGGGTCGGGACAGCCAACAGAGCAGTACTTC.

The J gene is TRBJ2-5, the V gene TRBV28; possible D gene TRBD2, 5 bases. V was cut by 4 bases and J by 4 bases, with 13 bases left in between. CDR1 is MDHEN, CDR2 SYDVKM, per germline. The CDR3 length is 14 residues. CDR3 residues: CASSSYQAGETQYF. Here the CDR3 DNA reads TGTGCCAGCAGTTCTTATCAGGCGGGAGAGACCCAGTACTTC.

The V call is TRBV11-1, the J call TRBJ2-7; D possibly uses TRBD1 or TRBD2 (5 bases each). Germline CDR1 reads SGHAT; CDR2 reads FQDESV (reference sequence). Trimming shortened V by 3 bases and J by 5 bases, and 20 bases separated the two germline ends. The CDR3 sequence is 16 residues long. The CDR3 coding sequence is TGTGCCAGCAGCTTCTCGGGGACGGCGTTTCGGAACGAGCAGTACTTC. As protein: CASSFSGTAFRNEQYF.

This clonotype was detected only a few times. This chain uses TRBV4-3 with TRBJ2-3, with D possibly being TRBD2 (5 bases). The germline V gene encodes CDR1 LGHNA and CDR2 YSLEER. The CDR3 spans 16 residues. Deletions cut 0 bases from V and 1 base from J, with 11 bases between. The CDR3 DNA reads as TGCGCCAGCAGCCAAGATCTAGTTAGCGGCACAGATACGCAGTATTTT. Protein product: CASSQDLVSGTDTQYF.

This clonotype came up once. This chain connects TRBV6-5 to TRBJ1-4; D not resolved. The CDR3 has 15 residues. V lost 0 bases and J 7 bases, leaving 12 bases between the germline ends. Germline V lookup: CDR1 MNHEY, CDR2 SVGAGI. CDR3: CASSYSAGRSEKLFF. CDR3 nucleotides: TGTGCCAGCAGTTACTCTGCCGGGAGGAGTGAAAAACTGTTTTTT.

The V call is TRBV10-2, the J call TRBJ2-1; possible D gene TRBD2, 6 bases. With 4 bases removed from V and 4 bases from J, the gap between germline ends came to 14 bases. Germline CDR1 WSHSY, CDR2 SAAADI. This CDR3 has 15 amino acids. The DNA of the CDR3 is TGCGCCAGCAGTGCGGCCGCGGGGCCTTACAATGAGCAGTTCTTC. Its translation: CASSAAAGPYNEQFF.

On this clonotype: A read error may produce the germline difference seen at one junction end. This chain connects TRBV7-9 to TRBJ2-3; 8 bases are a match to TRBD1. The CDR3 is 16 amino acids. The germline V gene encodes CDR1 SEHNR and CDR2 FQNEAQ (reference sequence). Here the CDR3 DNA reads TGTGTCAGCAGCTTAAGTGACAGGGGTAGCACAGATACGCAGTATTTT. Amino acids: CVSSLSDRGSTDTQYF.

The chain is built from TRBV29-1 and TRBJ2-1; unclear D gene. Germline V gene lookup returns CDR1 SQVTM and CDR2 ANQGSEA. V lost 7 bases to trimming and J lost 4 bases, with 11 bases between them. CDR3 length: 12 amino acids. CDR3 coding DNA: TGCAGCGGGGGTTTATTGTACAATGAGCAGTTCTTC. This gives the protein CSGGLLYNEQFF.

This clonotype has just a few counts. V and J are TRBV7-2 and TRBJ2-1; TRBD2 is a possible D gene (5 bases). Between the trimmed V and J ends, which lost 3 bases and 5 bases, there was a span of 8 bases. Per germline, CDR1 SGHTA and CDR2 FQGNSA. The CDR3 covers 13 residues. The DNA for the CDR3 is TGTGCCAGCAGCTTTAGAGGGAACAATGAGCAGTTCTTC. This translates into CASSFRGNNEQFF.

This clonotype was detected a few times. The chain recombines TRBV20-1 with TRBJ2-5, with D tentatively TRBD1 (5 bases). Germline V gene sequence: CDR1 DFQATT, CDR2 SNEGSKA (reference sequence). With 3 bases removed from V and 1 base from J, the gap between germline ends came to 18 bases. The CDR3 consists of 16 residues. The CDR3 is CSASADPRTRQETQYF. For the CDR3, the DNA is TGCAGTGCTAGTGCGGATCCCCGGACACGCCAAGAGACCCAGTACTTC.

This chain connects TRBV5-1 to TRBJ2-1, with TRBD1 matching over 9 bases. CDR3 size: 15 residues. Germline lookup yields CDR1 SGHRS and CDR2 YFSETQ. The J segment lost 7 bases and the V segment lost 0 bases, leaving 5 bases of the junction unmatched. Written as DNA, the CDR3 is TGCGCCAGCAGCTTGGATAGGACAGGGGAAAATGAGCAGTTCTTC. Translating gives CASSLDRTGENEQFF.

The rearrangement uses TRBV10-3 and TRBJ2-1; 9 nucleotides agree with TRBD2. The J call may be wrong; the DNA end is better matched by TRBJ2-7. Looked up from germline, CDR1 is ENHRY and CDR2 is SYGVKD. The CDR3 consists of 13 residues. The CDR3 loop reads CAAGGAVNNEQYF. In DNA form, the CDR3 reads TGTGCCGCGGGGGGGGCGGTGAACAATGAGCAGTACTTC.